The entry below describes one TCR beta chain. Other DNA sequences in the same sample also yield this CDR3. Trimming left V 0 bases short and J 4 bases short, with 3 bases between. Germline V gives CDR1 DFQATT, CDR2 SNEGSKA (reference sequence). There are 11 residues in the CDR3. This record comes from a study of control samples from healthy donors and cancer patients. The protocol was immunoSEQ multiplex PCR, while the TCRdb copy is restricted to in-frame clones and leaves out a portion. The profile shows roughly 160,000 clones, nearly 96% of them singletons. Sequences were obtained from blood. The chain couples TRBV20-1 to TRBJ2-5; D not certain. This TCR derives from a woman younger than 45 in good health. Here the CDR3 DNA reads TGCAGTGCTAGAGATGGAGAGACCCAGTACTTC. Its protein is CSARDGETQYF.